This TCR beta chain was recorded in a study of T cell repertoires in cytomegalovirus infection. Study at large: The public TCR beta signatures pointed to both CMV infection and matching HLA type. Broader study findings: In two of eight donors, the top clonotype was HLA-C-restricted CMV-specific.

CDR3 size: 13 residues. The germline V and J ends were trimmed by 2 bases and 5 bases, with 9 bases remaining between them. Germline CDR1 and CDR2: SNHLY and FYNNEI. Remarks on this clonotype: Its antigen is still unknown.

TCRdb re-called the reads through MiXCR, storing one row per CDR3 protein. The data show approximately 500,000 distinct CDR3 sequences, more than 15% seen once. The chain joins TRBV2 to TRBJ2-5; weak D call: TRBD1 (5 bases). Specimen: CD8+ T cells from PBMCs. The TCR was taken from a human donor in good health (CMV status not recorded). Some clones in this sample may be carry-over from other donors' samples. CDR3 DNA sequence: TGTGCCAGCAGTGAATCAGGGCGGGAGACCCAGTACTTC. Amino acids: CASSESGRETQYF.